These T cell receptor beta chains were read from a single sample in a study of blood T cell repertoires in COVID-19. The data were produced by immunoSEQ multiplex PCR, yet TCRdb's version contains in-frame clones alone and is incomplete. The sample holds about 190,000 clones; 80% to 90% are singletons and the top ten take 1% to 1.4%. The sample comprised peripheral blood. The receptors stem from a man younger than 40 with acute or convalescent COVID-19. Each CDR3 is given with its conserved first and last residue. Each record gives: J gene, V gene, clone size, D gene, CDR3 protein, CDR3 DNA. The D gene is left open where the match is weak. Only some rows state a clone size, as once, few, many or a class for expanded clones.

j_call: TRBJ1-1; v_call: TRBV30; clone_size: .; d_call: TRBD1; cdr3_aa: CAWFSRGRAFF; cdr3_nt: TGTGCCTGGTTTAGCAGGGGGCGGGCTTTCTTT
j_call: TRBJ1-2; v_call: TRBV7-9; clone_size: .; d_call: TRBD1; cdr3_aa: CASRGTAYGYTF; cdr3_nt: TGTGCCAGCAGGGGGACAGCCTATGGCTACACCTTC
j_call: TRBJ2-2; v_call: TRBV28; clone_size: .; d_call: TRBD2; cdr3_aa: CANQAGPGTGELFF; cdr3_nt: TGTGCCAACCAAGCGGGACCCGGGACCGGGGAGCTGTTTTTT
j_call: TRBJ1-1; v_call: TRBV28; clone_size: .; d_call: TRBD1; cdr3_aa: CASSPPPTGTYEAFF; cdr3_nt: TGTGCCAGCAGTCCCCCCCCGACAGGGACTTATGAAGCTTTCTTT
j_call: TRBJ2-7; v_call: TRBV7-3; clone_size: .; d_call: TRBD1; cdr3_aa: CASSLTSTGDSYEQYF; cdr3_nt: TGTGCCAGCAGCTTAACGTCTACAGGGGACTCCTACGAGCAGTACTTC
j_call: TRBJ1-6; v_call: TRBV19; clone_size: .; d_call: .; cdr3_aa: CAVQGSSYNSPLHF; cdr3_nt: TGTGCCGTTCAGGGGAGCTCCTATAATTCACCCCTCCACTTT
j_call: TRBJ1-5; v_call: TRBV6-5; clone_size: .; d_call: TRBD1; cdr3_aa: CASSYGGQGFQPQHF; cdr3_nt: TGTGCCAGCAGTTACGGCGGACAGGGTTTTCAGCCCCAGCATTTT
j_call: TRBJ2-7; v_call: TRBV18; clone_size: .; d_call: TRBD2; cdr3_aa: CASSPRAGETYEQYF; cdr3_nt: TGTGCCAGCTCACCAAGAGCGGGGGAGACCTACGAGCAGTACTTC
j_call: TRBJ1-5; v_call: TRBV24-1; clone_size: once; d_call: .; cdr3_aa: CATSDNTGKVDQPQHF; cdr3_nt: TGTGCCACCAGTGATAATACAGGGAAGGTGGATCAGCCCCAGCATTTT
j_call: TRBJ2-7; v_call: TRBV12-5; clone_size: .; d_call: .; cdr3_aa: CASGLFSLSYEQYF; cdr3_nt: TGTGCTAGTGGTTTGTTCTCCCTCTCCTACGAGCAGTACTTC
j_call: TRBJ1-1; v_call: TRBV2; clone_size: few; d_call: .; cdr3_aa: CASRRQANTEAFF; cdr3_nt: TGTGCCAGCAGGCGACAGGCCAACACTGAAGCTTTCTTT
j_call: TRBJ1-5; v_call: TRBV2; clone_size: .; d_call: TRBD1; cdr3_aa: CASSSGDRVWARPQHF; cdr3_nt: TGTGCCAGCAGTTCAGGGGACAGGGTTTGGGCGAGGCCCCAGCATTTT
j_call: TRBJ2-5; v_call: TRBV30; clone_size: once; d_call: .; cdr3_aa: CAWSPAAVETQYF; cdr3_nt: TGTGCCTGGAGTCCGGCGGCGGTAGAGACCCAGTACTTC
j_call: TRBJ2-7; v_call: TRBV28; clone_size: .; d_call: TRBD1; cdr3_aa: CASRLPGQGFHEQYF; cdr3_nt: TGTGCCAGCAGGCTACCGGGACAGGGGTTCCACGAGCAGTACTTC
j_call: TRBJ1-3; v_call: TRBV9; clone_size: once; d_call: .; cdr3_aa: CASSAEGGVAGNTIYF; cdr3_nt: TGTGCCAGCAGCGCCGAGGGGGGGGTCGCTGGAAACACCATATATTTT